This T cell receptor beta chain appears in the sequencing data of a study of T cell responses to AZD1222 COVID-19 vaccine listed by TCRdb under 2021. Background on the whole study: AZD1222 recipients whose second dose came at about 4 weeks and those whose second dose came at about 12 weeks were combined into one group, since spike-specific TCR depth and breadth did not differ between the two schedules. Trial participants were enrolled by age into subgroups of 18-55, 56-69 and 70-plus years, and around 150, 29 and 61 TCR-sequenced participants, respectively, were included in these subgroups. A total of about 250 trial participants underwent TCR sequencing, of whom 200 to 220 had received two doses of AZD1222 and some 25 had received two doses of the MenACWY control vaccine. The paper as a whole reports these results and caveats: Spike-specific TCR breadth and depth rose significantly after two AZD1222 doses compared with day 0 and with MenACWY recipients. Nearly half of unique spike-specific TCRs reportedly recognized epitopes outside regions mutated in the B.1.351 and B.1.1.7 variants. No day 14 peak-response samples were available, so repertoires were characterized only after the peak T cell response. Participants were mostly white British and included more females than males, and it was suggested by the authors that clonal diversity may have been underestimated. The 56-69-year group was small, and its depth increase did not reach significance, likely because of low power. CD4 TCRs associated with the vaccine covered the entire spike protein, and the dominant responses were in regions 160-218 and 743-854. Only six AZD1222 recipients were SARS-CoV-2 seropositive at baseline, limiting conclusions about previously exposed vaccinees.

Concerning this clone itself: No antigen is known for it. Base qualities are not provided; no much larger clone lies one nucleotide away.

The CDR3 regions of human TCRbeta chains were analyzed by immunosequencing. The paper's processing steps were these. Repertoire TCRs were checked for matches against a reference library of SARS-CoV-2-specific TCRs that had been generated using the MIRA antigen-specificity platform. Breadth meant the fraction of unique TCRs that were SARS-CoV-2-associated, whereas depth meant the fraction of total T cells that were SARS-CoV-2-associated. Using the MIRA data, each spike-specific TCR was assigned both to the spike region to which the TCR was reactive and to a CD4 or CD8 class. Log10-transformed breadth and depth values were compared by one-way ANOVA with Sidak's multiple comparisons tests. Not all clones reach the TCRdb copy of this immuneACCESS table, which keeps in-frame sequences only. Checked studies attribute under half of the gap to unresolved V genes and leave the rest unexplained. The V and J calls and clone size come from that table; D and trimming were worked out from the DNA. For this sample the table gives more than 150,000 clones, of which roughly 88% were detected only once. 0.49% of the sample comes from the top ten.

What the time point label conveys for this sample: baseline before first vaccination. Samples from vaccinated people were obtained from the UK trials COV001 and COV002, which included a single-blind randomized controlled phase 2/3 trial of AZD1222 (ChAdOx1 nCoV-19) in healthy adults. For TCRbeta chain sequencing, PBMC samples were collected from trial participants at day 0 and at day 28 after the second dose. Source: peripheral blood, taken on day 0 of AZD1222 vaccination. This TCR was sampled from an adult in good health.

CDR3 region: CASSQDRTGWSSGNTIYF. The DNA is as follows: TGCGCCAGCAGCCAAGATCGGACAGGTTGGAGCTCTGGAAACACCATATATTTT. The receptor chain draws on TRBV4-3 and TRBJ1-3; a stretch of 7 junction bases matches TRBD1. The CDR3 has 18 amino acids, counting the end cysteine and phenylalanine. Here the CDR3 DNA is all that survives: 54 bases in frame from base 1. The germline V gene sets CDR1 to LGHNA and CDR2 to YSLEER. Trimming leaves V shorter by 0 bases and J shorter by 0 bases, with the junction holding 8 bases beyond the gene matches.